This T cell receptor beta chain appears in the sequencing data of a study of T cells in Graves' hyperthyroidism and ophthalmopathy. Germline V CDR1 and CDR2: SGHVS, FQNEAQ. The V gene lost 5 bases and the J gene lost 3 bases, with 17 bases spanning the gap. The CDR3 covers 17 residues. This clonotype showed up many times. Antigen unknown. Patients counted as stable if ophthalmopathy did not develop within 18 months. The diagnostic basis comprised clinical symptoms, serum thyroxine and TRAb, thyroid ultrasound and orbital computed tomography. It was RNA transcripts that yielded the amplified TCR beta CDR3 regions. HTBI primers drove first-round RT-PCR of the TCR CDR3. TCRdb re-called the multiplex PCR reads with MiXCR, one entry per CDR3 protein. In the table there are around 300,000 distinct CDR3 sequences, about 15% of which are singletons. Findings of the study overall: Also found in blood were most expanded thyroid clonotypes above 0.001. A model of 13 V-J features distinguished ophthalmopathy from stable hyperthyroidism.

Material for sequencing was blood. The chain carries TRBV7-8 and TRBJ1-6; a weak D match, TRBD1 (5 bases). This sequence was found in a woman aged 25 to 45 with Graves' hyperthyroidism. CDR3 residues: CASSLLPGRSYNSPLHF. The CDR3 coding sequence is TGTGCCAGCAGCCTACTACCGGGACGGAGCTATAATTCACCCCTCCACTTT.